Each of the 5 T cell receptor beta chains below was sequenced from the same sample in a study of T cells in Graves' hyperthyroidism and ophthalmopathy. From RNA transcripts, TCR beta CDR3 regions were amplified. Using the HTBI primer set, a first-round RT-PCR was run on the TCR CDR3. One entry per CDR3 protein, called by TCRdb with MiXCR from the multiplex PCR reads. Here the sample spans 400,000 to 500,000 distinct CDR3 sequences, about 15% being singletons. Sequenced: blood. These receptors all come from a woman between 18 and 30 years old with Graves' hyperthyroidism.

This clonotype was seen more than once but under ten times. This rearrangement joins TRBV19 to TRBJ1-5; D perhaps matches TRBD1 (6 bases). Germline V gene lookup returns CDR1 LNHDA and CDR2 SQIVND (reference sequence). The V gene lost 7 bases and the J gene lost 6 bases, with 10 bases spanning the gap. CDR3 size: 12 residues. Here the CDR3 reads CASNQGIQPQHF. The DNA for the CDR3 is TGTGCCAGTAACCAGGGGATTCAGCCCCAGCATTTT. The entire variable domain, with the rest obtained from reference TRBV19 and TRBJ1-5, is as follows: DGGITQSPKYLFRKEGQNVTLSCEQNLNHDAMYWYRQDPGQGLRLIYYSQIVNDFQKGDIAEGYSVSREKKESFPLTVTSAQKNPTAFYLCASNQGIQPQHFGDGTRLSIL.

This clonotype was detected ten times or more. V and J are TRBV9 and TRBJ1-6, with 10 bases matching TRBD1. CDR3 length equals 15 residues. The trim removed 3 bases at V and 5 bases at J, leaving 2 bases unmatched. CDR1 and CDR2 from the germline V gene are SGDLS and YYNGEE. The CDR3 DNA sequence: TGTGCCAGCAGCGGGGGACAGGGGAATAATTCACCCCTCCACTTT. It encodes CASSGGQGNNSPLHF.

In its sample, this clonotype was seen many times. The chain recombines TRBV12-3 or TRBV12-4 with TRBJ1-5; no definite D call. The V gene lost 2 bases and the J gene lost 7 bases, with 9 bases spanning the gap. CDR3 length: 13 amino acids. CDR3 sequence (DNA): TGTGCCAGCAGTTTATCGTGGGTGCAGCCCCAGCATTTT. Amino acids: CASSLSWVQPQHF.

The chain couples TRBV9 to TRBJ2-1; D uncertain. Germline lookup yields CDR1 SGDLS and CDR2 YYNGEE. Trimming cost V 1 base and J 9 bases, with 11 bases left between them. The CDR3 runs 13 residues. The CDR3 region is CASSVRSWGEQFF. The CDR3 DNA follows: TGTGCCAGCAGCGTAAGAAGTTGGGGTGAGCAGTTCTTC. Full variable domain (rest looked up from reference TRBV9 and TRBJ2-1): DSGVTQTPKHLITATGQRVTLRCSPRSGDLSVYWYQQSLDQGLQFLIQYYNGEERAKGNILERFSAQQFPDLHSELNLSSLELGDSALYFCASSVRSWGEQFFGPGTRLTVL.

Only a few counts were recorded for this clonotype. The chain has TRBV7-9 and TRBJ2-7; unclear D gene. This CDR3 region has 13 residues. CDR1 is SEHNR and CDR2 is FQNEAQ in the germline V gene (reference sequence). The V and J ends lost 5 bases and 2 bases respectively, with 10 bases between them. Here the CDR3 DNA reads TGTGCCAGCAGCCGGCCAGGTGCCTACGAGCAGTACGTC. Protein: CASSRPGAYEQYV.